Listed below are T cell receptor beta chains from one sample, sequenced in a study of T cell responses to AZD1222 COVID-19 vaccine. Sequenced by immunoSEQ multiplex PCR; TCRdb stores in-frame clones only, minus some. The sample shows under 120,000 clones, around 96% of them seen only once. The sequences come from peripheral blood, collected on day 0 of AZD1222 vaccination. Receptor source: an adult in good health. CDR3s include the opening cysteine and the closing phenylalanine or tryptophan. A D gene is named only where the DNA matches it firmly. For some rows the clone size is stated as once, few or many, or as a class when expanded; others skip it.

>TRBJ1-1|TRBV28|.|.
TGTGCCAGCTCTTCCCTCGCCGACACTGAAGCTTTCTTT
CASSSLADTEAFF
>TRBJ2-7|TRBV28|.|TRBD2
TGTGCCAGCAGTCCGCCCCTGGGAGCGGGGGACTTCCACGAGCAGTACTTC
CASSPPLGAGDFHEQYF
>TRBJ2-6|TRBV3-1/TRBV3-2|.|.
TGTGCCAGCAGCCCAAACGTCTACTCTGGGGCCAACGTCCTGACTTTC
CASSPNVYSGANVLTF
>TRBJ1-1|TRBV19|.|.
TGTGCCAGTAGTACTCTTTTTAATTCCGGGGGCACTGAAGCTTTCTTT
CASSTLFNSGGTEAFF
>TRBJ2-5|TRBV18|.|.
TGTGCCAGCTCACCCTCGTACCAAGAGACCCAGTACTTC
CASSPSYQETQYF
>TRBJ2-5|TRBV11-2|.|.
TGTGCCAGCAGCATCGGACTGCTCCAAGAGACCCAGTACTTC
CASSIGLLQETQYF
>TRBJ1-1|TRBV10-3|.|.
TGTGCCATCCAGGGGAGTCTCAACACTGAAGCTTTCTTT
CAIQGSLNTEAFF
>TRBJ1-2|TRBV12-3/TRBV12-4|.|.
TGTGCCAGCAGTCCCGGGCCCGGAGGTGGCTACACCTTC
CASSPGPGGGYTF
>TRBJ2-3|TRBV11-3|.|.
TGTGCCAGCAGCTTAGGCCCCTTCGGGGGAGATACGCAGTATTTT
CASSLGPFGGDTQYF
>TRBJ1-2|TRBV4-1|.|.
TGCGCCAGCAGCCAAGTAACGGGTTATGGCTACACCTTC
CASSQVTGYGYTF
>TRBJ1-1|TRBV7-3|.|.
TGTGCCAGCAGCCCCCTAAGTGGGGGCAAGAACACTGAAGCTTTCTTT
CASSPLSGGKNTEAFF
>TRBJ2-3|TRBV24-1|.|TRBD2
TGTGCCACCAGTGACCTAACTAGCGGGAGAGGAGTAGATACGCAGTATTTT
CATSDLTSGRGVDTQYF
>TRBJ1-1|TRBV6-5|.|.
TGTGCCAACGCCCTAGACAGTGTGACTGAAGCTTTCTTT
CANALDSVTEAFF
>TRBJ2-3|TRBV10-3|once|.
TGTGCCATCAGTGAGTCGGGGGCTAGCACAGATACGCAGTATTTT
CAISESGASTDTQYF
>TRBJ2-7|TRBV12-3/TRBV12-4|once|.
TGTGCCAGCAGTTCGACAGGACTTACCGAGCAGTACTTC
CASSSTGLTEQYF
>TRBJ1-4|TRBV6-5|.|TRBD1
TGTGCCAGCAGTTACACAGGGGAACGGGAGAATGAAAAACTGTTTTTT
CASSYTGERENEKLFF
>TRBJ2-3|TRBV19|.|TRBD1
TGTGCCAGTAGCTACGGACAGGGCAGCACAGATACGCAGTATTTT
CASSYGQGSTDTQYF
>TRBJ1-2|TRBV12-3/TRBV12-4|.|.
TGTGCCACCAGGGAGGTTTCGAACTATGGCTACACCTTC
CATREVSNYGYTF
>TRBJ2-7|TRBV9|.|.
TGTGCCAGCAGCGTAGACCCCTCCGAGCTTGGCGAGCAGTACTTC
CASSVDPSELGEQYF
>TRBJ1-2|TRBV19|.|.
TGTGCCTCTCGGACCGAAAAATTCAGCCATGGCTACACCTTC
CASRTEKFSHGYTF
>TRBJ2-2|TRBV6-4|.|.
TGTGCCAGCAGTCCCAGGCAGGGATCGGAGCAAGACACCGGGGAGCTGTTTTTT
CASSPRQGSEQDTGELFF
>TRBJ2-2|TRBV2|.|TRBD2
TGTGCCAGCAGCAAACTAGCGGGGGGGAACACCGGGGAGCTGTTTTTT
CASSKLAGGNTGELFF
>TRBJ2-1|TRBV18|.|.
TGTGCCAGCTCACCGGGCGGGGACAATGAGCAGTTCTTC
CASSPGGDNEQFF
>TRBJ1-2|TRBV4-3|.|.
TGCGCCAGCCTTAGGCCCCCTAACTATGGCTACACCTTC
CASLRPPNYGYTF
>TRBJ1-2|TRBV2|.|.
TGTGCCAGCCTTATCACCGGGACCCTATTTTCCGGCTACACCTTC
CASLITGTLFSGYTF
>TRBJ1-1|TRBV28|.|.
TGTGCCAGCAGTTTAGGCTTTTTCGGGATCAACACTGAAGCTTTCTTT
CASSLGFFGINTEAFF
>TRBJ1-4|TRBV9|.|.
TGTGCCAGCAGCGTACTCCCAGGGGAAGAAAAACTGTTTTTT
CASSVLPGEEKLFF
>TRBJ2-7|TRBV3-1/TRBV3-2|once|.
TGTGCCAGCAGCCAATTTTACGATAACTCCTACGAGCAGTACTTC
CASSQFYDNSYEQYF
>TRBJ1-3|TRBV19|.|.
TGTGCCAGTACTAGCGGATTCTCTGGAAACACCATATATTTT
CASTSGFSGNTIYF
>TRBJ1-1|TRBV11-2|.|TRBD1
TGTGCCAGCAGCACGGGACAGCCTGGGAACACTGAAGCTTTCTTT
CASSTGQPGNTEAFF
>TRBJ1-2|TRBV30|.|.
TGTGCCTGGAGTACAGGCGTCTATGGCTACACCTTC
CAWSTGVYGYTF